Given below is one T cell receptor (beta chain) in context. It has no known antigen specificity. The record has no base qualities; no much larger clone is one base away. The immunoSEQ Assay was used to sequence TCRbeta CDR3 regions. After extraction, genomic DNA underwent amplification by bias-controlled multiplex PCR, followed by high-throughput sequencing. On the authors' methods: To quantify the absolute abundance of every unique TCRbeta CDR3 region, sequences were collapsed and filtered. T cell fraction was estimated by normalization of TCRbeta template counts to usable DNA, with usable DNA being measured through amplification of reference genes present in all nucleated cells. Repertoire TCRs were annotated as SARS-CoV-2-specific when V gene, CDR3 amino acid sequence and J gene were exactly matched to a known reactive TCR set. The reference SARS-CoV-2 TCR set came from MIRA and was filtered for enrichment in COVID-19-positive ImmuneCODE repertoires, removing public or cross-reactive TCRs. Using the MIRA antigens, annotated TCRs were further analysed by specific ORF or by position within an ORF. Breadth was defined as annotated unique rearrangements over total unique productive rearrangements; depth was the summed frequency of those rearrangements. Two-sided Wilcoxon rank-sum tests were used to compare TCR breadth between groups. Held by TCRdb, this immuneACCESS table contains in-frame sequences only and omits some clones. Under half of the omission traces to an unresolved V gene where checked; the cause of the rest is unknown. V and J calls and clone size follow that table, whereas D and trimming were derived from the DNA. The sample yields around 370,000 clones; 80% to 90% were counted once. The ten biggest clones cover 2.5% to 3.5% of the sample.

Sample treatment or condition, as interpreted from the label and publication: around 19 received Ad26.COV2.S at low or high dose, single or two shots; about five received placebo; per-sample allocation not given. Repertoires of vaccine and placebo recipients were sequenced from samples collected on day 63 after the first injection. Between 29 July and 7 August 2020, Cohort 1b enrolled about two dozen adults aged 18-55 years at one site in Boston, USA. Ad26.COV2.S was a replication-incompetent adenovirus type 26 vector expressing a prefusion-stabilized SARS-CoV-2 spike protein from the original Wuhan strain. The CDR3 sequence holds 15 residues, the cysteine and phenylalanine included. CDR3 DNA is the only sequence kept; it has 45 bases, read in frame from the first base. V and J are trimmed by 2 bases and 2 bases, and the gene matches miss 4 bases of the junction. Per the germline V gene, MNHEY is the CDR1 and SVGAGI is the CDR2.

The data stem from a study of Ad26.COV2.S vaccination and SARS-CoV-2 variants (dated by TCRdb to the early 2020s). A note on the overall study: Donors in the vaccine arm were drawn from COV1001, a phase I-IIa trial of Ad26.COV2.S in healthy adults that was multicentre, randomized, double-blind and placebo-controlled. Ad26.COV2.S was given intramuscularly at 5x10^10 or 1x10^11 viral particles, as a single shot or as two shots 56 days apart. The specificity and breadth of SARS-CoV-2-reactive T cell receptors after Ad26.COV2.S vaccination were assessed by TCRbeta repertoire sequencing. The TCR-sequenced set comprised approximately 30 samples: some 19 Ad26.COV2.S vaccine recipients, 5 placebo recipients and 8 SARS-CoV-2 convalescent individuals. Trial participants were randomized into five groups of five: low-dose or high-dose Ad26.COV2.S given once or twice, or placebo on both occasions. Investigators remained blinded to trial group allocation during experiments and outcome assessment.

The paper's findings and limits, for the study overall: Vaccine and placebo recipients had similar non-spike TCR breadth, a finding consistent with the vaccine containing only spike. The authors noted that the TCR breadth and depth analyses may have underestimated total T cell responses. Higher spike-specific TCR breadth was observed in Ad26.COV2.S recipients than in placebo recipients (P = 0.0014). The study was not powered to compare responses between vaccine doses or regimens. Substantial breadth of spike-specific CD8+ and CD4+ T cell responses was reported after vaccination.

The chain is assembled from TRBV6-5 and TRBJ2-3; a stretch of 7 junction bases matches TRBD2. This specimen consisted of peripheral blood, obtained in a trial of Ad26.COV2.S vaccine versus placebo. This receptor was taken from a person between 18 and 60 years old who received the Ad26.COV2.S COVID-19 vaccine or a placebo. The nucleotide sequence is TGTGCCAGCAGTTACGTCGCGGGGGACACAGATACGCAGTATTTT. Its amino acids are CASSYVAGDTDTQYF.